This T cell receptor beta chain was identified during a study of naive CD8 T cells in extremely preterm neonates. Whole-study results and caveats: CDR3 nucleotide sharing was about 2.7% in preterm, about 0.37% term, roughly 0.03% children, over 0.0085% adults. Preterm CDR3s were shorter than older groups', with fewer N additions and less trimming.

As to this clone: What it binds is unknown.

Clones were read by immunoSEQ multiplex PCR, and TCRdb kept only the in-frame ones, dropping some. Of more than 5,000 clones in the sample, roughly 98% were seen once. CDR1 is SGHDT and CDR2 is YYEEEE in the germline V gene. V was clipped by 0 bases and J by 7 bases, with 11 bases between them. The CDR3 totals 14 residues. Cord blood came from elective full-term cesareans at about 37-42 weeks without labor or membrane rupture. Sorted cells: live naive CD8+ T cells, CD45RA+CCR7+, Annexin V-negative. About 19,000 to 100,000 naive CD8+ T cells were sorted per sample. The sequenced sample was naive CD8+ T cells from cord blood. The rearrangement uses TRBV5-6 and TRBJ1-3; D is unclear. The receptor's source is a newborn in good health. CDR3 nucleotide sequence: TGTGCCAGCAGCTTGGGGCCAGGCGCCAACACCATATATTTT. Its protein is CASSLGPGANTIYF.